This TCR beta chain was found in a study of shared clonotypes between healthy human individuals. Study-wide findings and caveats: Generally, naive subsets (rather than memory subsets) showed larger estimated richness. Specimens sampled were limited to blood, with tissue repertoires likely differing.

200 to 250 ng DNA, around 30,000 T cell genomes, went into each sorted-subset replicate PCR. Only in-frame clones appear in the TCRdb table, and some are missing; sequencing was by immunoSEQ multiplex PCR. Among 190,000 or so clones, 66% were seen once, and the ten largest hold more than 9%. Splitting the CD4+ cells yielded a CD45RA+ naive subset and a CD45RA-negative memory subset. Notes on this clone: The antigen remains undetermined.

There are 16 residues in the CDR3. V was pared by 3 bases and J by 4 bases, with 19 bases between. Germline values: CDR1 SGHDT, CDR2 YYEEEE. Sequencing input: memory CD4+ T cells sorted from blood. The sample's subset: CD45RA-negative fraction. This TCR was sampled from a man aged 25-40 years in good health. The chain combines TRBV5-6 with TRBJ2-5; D is possibly TRBD2 (7 bases). The DNA of the CDR3 is TGTGCCAGCAGCTATTCCATAGCGGGCAGGGGAGAGACCCAGTACTTC. Its translation is CASSYSIAGRGETQYF.